This T cell receptor (beta chain) comes out of a study of blood T cell repertoires in COVID-19. Study-level background: T cells, B-cell-depleted T cells, or PBMCs supplied cDNA or gDNA.

The V and J ends lost 0 bases and 4 bases, in that order; junction bases with no gene match: 6. CDR3 length equals 16 residues. Germline CDR1 and CDR2: SGDLS and YYNGEE. Generated by immunoSEQ multiplex PCR, the TCRdb table keeps only in-frame clones and is missing some. The sample yields a few hundred thousand clones, around 84% seen once. The sequenced material came from PBMCs or T cells enriched from blood (not recorded which). The receptor comes from a woman aged 40 to 50 with acute COVID-19. This chain joins TRBV9 and TRBJ2-2, with 7 positions matching TRBD2. The CDR3 DNA sequence: TGTGCCAGCAGCGTAGCTTTCAGGGAGGGCACCGGGGAGCTGTTTTTT. The encoded protein is CASSVAFREGTGELFF.